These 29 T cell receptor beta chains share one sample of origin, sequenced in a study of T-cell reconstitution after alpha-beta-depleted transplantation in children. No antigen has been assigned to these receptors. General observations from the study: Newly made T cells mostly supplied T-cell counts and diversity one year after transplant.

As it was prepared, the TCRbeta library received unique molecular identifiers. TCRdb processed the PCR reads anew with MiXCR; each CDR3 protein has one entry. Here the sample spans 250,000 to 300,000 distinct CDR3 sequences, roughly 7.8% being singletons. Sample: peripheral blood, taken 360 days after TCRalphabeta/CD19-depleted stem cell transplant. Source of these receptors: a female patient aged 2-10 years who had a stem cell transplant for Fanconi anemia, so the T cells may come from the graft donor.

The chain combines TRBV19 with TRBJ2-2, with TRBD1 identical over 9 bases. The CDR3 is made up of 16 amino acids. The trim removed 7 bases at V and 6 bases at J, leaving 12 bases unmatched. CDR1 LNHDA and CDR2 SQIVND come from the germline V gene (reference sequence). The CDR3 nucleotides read TGTGCCAGTACCCAGGGACAGGGCTATCGGGCCGGGGAGCTGTTTTTT. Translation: CASTQGQGYRAGELFF. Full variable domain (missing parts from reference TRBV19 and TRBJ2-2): DGGITQSPKYLFRKEGQNVTLSCEQNLNHDAMYWYRQDPGQGLRLIYYSQIVNDFQKGDIAEGYSVSREKKESFPLTVTSAQKNPTAFYLCASTQGQGYRAGELFFGEGSRLTVL.

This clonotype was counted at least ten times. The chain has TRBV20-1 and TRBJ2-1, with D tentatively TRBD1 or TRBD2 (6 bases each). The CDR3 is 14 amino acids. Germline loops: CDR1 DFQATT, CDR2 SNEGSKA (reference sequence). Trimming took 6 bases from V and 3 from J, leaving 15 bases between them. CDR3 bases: TGCAGTGCCCTGACGGGGGCTCTCTACAATGAGCAGTTCTTC. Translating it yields CSALTGALYNEQFF.

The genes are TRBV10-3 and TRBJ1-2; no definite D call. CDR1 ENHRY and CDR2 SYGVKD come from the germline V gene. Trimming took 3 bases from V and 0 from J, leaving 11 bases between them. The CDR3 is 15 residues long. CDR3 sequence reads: CAISDAKQANYGYTF. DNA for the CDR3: TGTGCCATCAGTGACGCGAAGCAGGCTAACTATGGCTACACCTTC.

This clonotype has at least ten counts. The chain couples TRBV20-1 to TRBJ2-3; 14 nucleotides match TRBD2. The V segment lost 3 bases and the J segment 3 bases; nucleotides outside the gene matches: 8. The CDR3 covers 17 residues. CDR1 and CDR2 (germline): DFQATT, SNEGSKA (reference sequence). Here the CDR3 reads CSASPRTSGGYTDTQYF. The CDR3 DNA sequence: TGCAGTGCTAGCCCTAGGACTAGCGGGGGGTATACAGATACGCAGTATTTT.

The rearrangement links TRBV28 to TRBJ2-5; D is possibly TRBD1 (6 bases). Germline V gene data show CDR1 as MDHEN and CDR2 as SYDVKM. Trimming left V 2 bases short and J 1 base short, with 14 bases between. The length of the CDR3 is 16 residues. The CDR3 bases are TGTGCCAGCAGTTTAATGAGGCAGGGGCTCCAAGAGACCCAGTACTTC. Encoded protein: CASSLMRQGLQETQYF.

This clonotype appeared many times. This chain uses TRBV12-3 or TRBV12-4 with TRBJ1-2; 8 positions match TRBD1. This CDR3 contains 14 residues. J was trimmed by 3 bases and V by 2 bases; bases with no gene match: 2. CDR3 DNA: TGTGCCAGCAGTTTACAGGGGGCGCACTATGGCTACACCTTC. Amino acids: CASSLQGAHYGYTF.

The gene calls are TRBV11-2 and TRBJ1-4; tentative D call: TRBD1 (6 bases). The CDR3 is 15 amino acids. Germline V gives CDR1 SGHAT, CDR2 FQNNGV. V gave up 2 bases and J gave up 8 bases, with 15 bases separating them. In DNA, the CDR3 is TGTGCCAGCAGCTTACCTCGGACAGTCCACGAAAAACTGTTTTTT. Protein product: CASSLPRTVHEKLFF.

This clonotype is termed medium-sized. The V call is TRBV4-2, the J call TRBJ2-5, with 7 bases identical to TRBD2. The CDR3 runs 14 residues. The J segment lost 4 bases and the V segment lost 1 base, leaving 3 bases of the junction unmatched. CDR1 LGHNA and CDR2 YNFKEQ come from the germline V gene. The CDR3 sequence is CASSQVAGPETQYF. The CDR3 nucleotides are TGTGCCAGCAGCCAAGTAGCGGGTCCAGAGACCCAGTACTTC.

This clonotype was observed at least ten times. The CDR3 DNA sequence: TGTGCCAGCAGGTCTATCTATAGCAATCAGCCCCAGCATTTT. Encoded protein: CASRSIYSNQPQHF. The chain carries TRBV6-5 and TRBJ1-5; D not resolved. Germline-derived CDR1 and CDR2 are MNHEY and SVGAGI. V was pared by 6 bases and J by 0 bases, with 9 bases between. The CDR3 totals 14 residues.

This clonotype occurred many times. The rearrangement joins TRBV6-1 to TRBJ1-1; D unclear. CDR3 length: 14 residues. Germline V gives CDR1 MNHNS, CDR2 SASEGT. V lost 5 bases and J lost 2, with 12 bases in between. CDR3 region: CASSRGFTNTEAFF. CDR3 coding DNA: TGTGCCAGCAGTCGAGGGTTTACCAACACTGAAGCTTTCTTT.

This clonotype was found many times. The DNA for the CDR3 is TGCGCCAGCAGCCCGGGGGGAACACCTGGCGAGCAGTTCTTC. It is translated as CASSPGGTPGEQFF. The chain joins TRBV5-1 to TRBJ2-1; 7 nucleotides line up with TRBD2. Unmatched junction bases numbered 11, after V lost 4 bases and J lost 10 bases. CDR1 is SGHRS, CDR2 YFSETQ, per germline. The CDR3 is made up of 14 amino acids.

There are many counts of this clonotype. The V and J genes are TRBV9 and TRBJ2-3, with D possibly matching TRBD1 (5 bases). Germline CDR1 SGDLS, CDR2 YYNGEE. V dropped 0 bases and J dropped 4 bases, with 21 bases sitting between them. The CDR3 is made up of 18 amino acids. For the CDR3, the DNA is TGTGCCAGCAGCGTAGCTACGCCGACAGAGTTGGTCGCAGATACGCAGTATTTT. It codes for CASSVATPTELVADTQYF.

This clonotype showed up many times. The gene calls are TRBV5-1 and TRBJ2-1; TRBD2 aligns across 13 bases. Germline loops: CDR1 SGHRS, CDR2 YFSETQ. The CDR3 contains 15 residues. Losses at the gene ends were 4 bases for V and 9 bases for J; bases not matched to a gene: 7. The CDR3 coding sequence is TGCGCCAGCAGCGGCACTAGCGGGAGGGCCGTTGAGCAGTTCTTC. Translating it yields CASSGTSGRAVEQFF.

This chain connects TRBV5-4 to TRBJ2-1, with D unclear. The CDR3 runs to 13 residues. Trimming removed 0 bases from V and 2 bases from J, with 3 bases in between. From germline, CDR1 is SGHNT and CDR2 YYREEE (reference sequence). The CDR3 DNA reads TGTGCCAGCAGCTTGGAACCCTACAATGAGCAGTTCTTC. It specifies CASSLEPYNEQFF.

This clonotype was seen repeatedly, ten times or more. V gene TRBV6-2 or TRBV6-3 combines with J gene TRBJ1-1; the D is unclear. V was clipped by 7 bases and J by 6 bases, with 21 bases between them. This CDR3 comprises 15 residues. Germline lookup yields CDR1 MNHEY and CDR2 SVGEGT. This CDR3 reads CASIRRQIGVAEAFF. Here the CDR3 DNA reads TGTGCCAGCATTCGACGCCAGATCGGGGTGGCTGAAGCTTTCTTT.

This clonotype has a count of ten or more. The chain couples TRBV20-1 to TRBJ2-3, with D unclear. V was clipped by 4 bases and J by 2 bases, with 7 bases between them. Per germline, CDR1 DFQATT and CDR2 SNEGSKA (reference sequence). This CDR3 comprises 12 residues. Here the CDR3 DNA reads TGCAGTGCTACACCCTCCACAGATACGCAGTATTTT. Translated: CSATPSTDTQYF.

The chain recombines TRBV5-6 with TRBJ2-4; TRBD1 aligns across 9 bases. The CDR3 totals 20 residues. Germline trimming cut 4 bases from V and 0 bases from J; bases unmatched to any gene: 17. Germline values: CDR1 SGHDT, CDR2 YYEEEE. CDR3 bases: TGTGCCAGCAGCCCACGTCCCGGGACAGGGATTGGGCTAGCCAAAAACATTCAGTACTTC. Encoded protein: CASSPRPGTGIGLAKNIQYF.

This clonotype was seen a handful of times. CDR3 sequence reads: CASSYGGLMYGYTF. The CDR3 region has the DNA TGTGCCAGCAGTTACGGGGGTCTTATGTATGGCTACACCTTC. This chain joins TRBV6-5 and TRBJ1-2; weak D call: TRBD1 (5 bases). This CDR3 spans 14 amino acids. CDR1 and CDR2 (germline): MNHEY, SVGAGI. V was shortened by 2 bases and J by 5 bases, with 12 bases between the two germline ends.

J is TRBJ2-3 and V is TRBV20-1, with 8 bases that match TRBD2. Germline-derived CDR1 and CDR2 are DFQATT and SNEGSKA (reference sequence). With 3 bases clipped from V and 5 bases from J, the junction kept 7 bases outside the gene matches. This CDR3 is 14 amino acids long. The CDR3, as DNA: TGCAGTGCTAGGACTAGCGCTTCGGGAGATACGCAGTATTTT. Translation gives CSARTSASGDTQYF.

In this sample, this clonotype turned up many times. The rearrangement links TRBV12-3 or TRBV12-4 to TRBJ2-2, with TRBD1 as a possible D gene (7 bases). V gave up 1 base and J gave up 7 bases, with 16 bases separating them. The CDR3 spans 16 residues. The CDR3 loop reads CASSLVGGGNFGELFF. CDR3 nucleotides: TGTGCCAGCAGTTTAGTAGGGGGCGGGAACTTCGGGGAGCTGTTTTTT.

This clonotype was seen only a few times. CDR3 nucleotides: TGTGCCAGCAGCCGGACTGGACAGGAGGGTGGCTACACCTTC. Translated: CASSRTGQEGGYTF. The chain recombines TRBV7-2 with TRBJ1-2; 7 bases line up with TRBD1. The V and J ends lost 5 bases and 7 bases, in that order; junction bases with no gene match: 10. The germline V gene has CDR1 SGHTA and CDR2 FQGNSA. The CDR3 has 14 residues. Complete variable domain (other parts from reference TRBV7-2 and TRBJ1-2): GAGVSQSPSNKVTEKGKDVELRCDPISGHTALYWYRQSLGQGLEFLIYFQGNSAPDKSGLPSDRFSAERTGGSVSTLTIQRTQQEDSAVYLCASSRTGQEGGYTFGSGTRLTVV.

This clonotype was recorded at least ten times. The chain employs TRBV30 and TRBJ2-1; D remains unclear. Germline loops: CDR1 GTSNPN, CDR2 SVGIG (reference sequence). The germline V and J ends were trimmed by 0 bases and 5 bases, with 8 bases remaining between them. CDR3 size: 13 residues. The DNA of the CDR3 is TGTGCCTGGAGTGTACTCAAGCACAATGAGCAGTTCTTC. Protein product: CAWSVLKHNEQFF.

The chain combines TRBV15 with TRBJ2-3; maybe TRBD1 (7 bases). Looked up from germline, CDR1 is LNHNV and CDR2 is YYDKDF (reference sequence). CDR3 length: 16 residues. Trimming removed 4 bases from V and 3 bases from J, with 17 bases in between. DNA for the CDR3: TGTGCCACCAGCACTAAACAGGGGAGGTTGACAGATACGCAGTATTTT. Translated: CATSTKQGRLTDTQYF.

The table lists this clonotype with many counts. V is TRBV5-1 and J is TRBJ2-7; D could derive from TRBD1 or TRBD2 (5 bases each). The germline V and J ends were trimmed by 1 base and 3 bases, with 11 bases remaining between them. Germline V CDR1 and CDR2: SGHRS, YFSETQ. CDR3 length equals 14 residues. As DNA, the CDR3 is TGCGCCAGCAGCTTGACCCCAGGGAGCTACGAGCAGTACTTC. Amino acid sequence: CASSLTPGSYEQYF. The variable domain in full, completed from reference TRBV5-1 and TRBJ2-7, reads KAGVTQTPRYLIKTRGQQVTLSCSPISGHRSVSWYQQTPGQGLQFLFEYFSETQRNKGNFPGRFSGRQFSNSRSEMNVSTLELGDSALYLCASSLTPGSYEQYFGPGTRLTVT.

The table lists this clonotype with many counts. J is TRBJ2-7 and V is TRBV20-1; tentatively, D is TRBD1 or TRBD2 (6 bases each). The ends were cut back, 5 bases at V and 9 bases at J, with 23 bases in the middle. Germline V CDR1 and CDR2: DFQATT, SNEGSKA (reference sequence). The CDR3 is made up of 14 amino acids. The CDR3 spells CSAASQSLGGWQYF. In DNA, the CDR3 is TGCAGTGCTGCCAGTCAGTCACTAGGGGGGTGGCAGTACTTC.

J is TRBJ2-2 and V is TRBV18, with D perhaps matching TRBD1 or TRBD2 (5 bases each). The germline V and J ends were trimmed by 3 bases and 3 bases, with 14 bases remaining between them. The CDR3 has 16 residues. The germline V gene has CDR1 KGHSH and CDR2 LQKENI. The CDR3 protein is CASSPGAGSYTGELFF. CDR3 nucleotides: TGTGCCAGCTCACCTGGGGCGGGCTCCTACACCGGGGAGCTGTTTTTT.

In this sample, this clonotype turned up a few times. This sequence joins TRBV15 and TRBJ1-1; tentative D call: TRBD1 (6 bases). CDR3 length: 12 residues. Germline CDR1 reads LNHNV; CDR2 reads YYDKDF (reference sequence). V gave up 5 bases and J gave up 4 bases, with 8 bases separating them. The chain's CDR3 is CATSGGGTEAFF. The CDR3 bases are TGTGCCACCAGCGGGGGCGGCACTGAAGCTTTCTTT.

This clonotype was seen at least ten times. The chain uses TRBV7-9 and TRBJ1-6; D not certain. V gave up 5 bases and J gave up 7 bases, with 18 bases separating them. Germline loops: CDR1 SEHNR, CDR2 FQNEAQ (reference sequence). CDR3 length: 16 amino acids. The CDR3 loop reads CASSALPFERNSPLHF. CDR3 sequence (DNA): TGTGCCAGCAGCGCGCTACCCTTCGAGAGGAATTCACCCCTCCACTTT. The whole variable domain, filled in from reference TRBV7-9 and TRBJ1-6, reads DTGVSQNPRHKITKRGQNVTFRCDPISEHNRLYWYRQTLGQGPEFLTYFQNEAQLEKSRLLSDRFSAERPKGSFSTLEIQRTEQGDSAMYLCASSALPFERNSPLHFGNGTRLTVT.

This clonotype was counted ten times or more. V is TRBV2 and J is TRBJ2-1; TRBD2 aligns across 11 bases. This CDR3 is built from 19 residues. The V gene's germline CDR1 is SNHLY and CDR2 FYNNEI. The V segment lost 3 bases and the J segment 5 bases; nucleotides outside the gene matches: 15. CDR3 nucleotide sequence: TGTGCCAGCAGTGATGGGACTAGCGGAAAAGATATAAGTGACAATGAGCAGTTCTTC. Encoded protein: CASSDGTSGKDISDNEQFF.